What follows are 9 T cell receptor beta chains derived from one specimen sequenced in a study of CD4+ T cells in melanoma (dated 2022 in TCRdb). The library was produced with the immunoSEQ multiplex PCR assay. The immuneACCESS repertoire file appears here via TCRdb, limited to in-frame rearrangements. These files lack a portion of the clones; in checked studies, under half of the deficit traces to unresolved V genes, and the cause of the others is not known. The sample has around 50,000 clones on record, approximately 89% of them singletons. Approximately 12% of the sample comes from the top ten. The sample was peripheral blood. Receptor source: a human donor with melanoma.

J is TRBJ1-3 and V is TRBV9; D possibly corresponds to TRBD1 (5 bases). The V gene's germline CDR1 is SGDLS and CDR2 YYNGEE. This CDR3 contains 18 residues. V was pared by 0 bases and J by 0 bases, with 16 bases between. Here the CDR3 DNA reads TGTGCCAGCAGCGTAGGATGGGGCTCCAGGCTCTCTGGAAACACCATATATTTT. Protein: CASSVGWGSRLSGNTIYF. The full variable domain, completed using reference TRBV9 and TRBJ1-3, is DSGVTQTPKHLITATGQRVTLRCSPRSGDLSVYWYQQSLDQGLQFLIQYYNGEERAKGNILERFSAQQFPDLHSELNLSSLELGDSALYFCASSVGWGSRLSGNTIYFGEGSWLTVV.

The genes are TRBV14 and TRBJ1-1; D is possibly TRBD1 (5 bases). Trimming shortened V by 8 bases and J by 1 base, and 11 bases separated the two germline ends. Germline-derived CDR1 and CDR2 are SGHDN and FVKESK. There are 13 residues in the CDR3. Here the CDR3 DNA reads TGTGCCAGCGCCGGACACGCGAACACTGAAGCTTTCTTT. Protein: CASAGHANTEAFF.

The chain employs TRBV28 and TRBJ2-1; the match to TRBD2 covers 11 bases. The junction had 6 bases not matched to a gene; V was cut back by 5 bases and J by 9 bases. CDR1 is MDHEN and CDR2 is SYDVKM in the germline V gene. This CDR3 comprises 14 residues. The CDR3: CASSISGGATEQFF. In DNA, the CDR3 is TGTGCCAGCAGTATTAGCGGGGGGGCGACTGAGCAGTTCTTC.

V usage is TRBV5-8 and J usage is TRBJ2-3; D could derive from TRBD1 or TRBD2 (5 bases each). The CDR3 is 15 amino acids. The V end lost 4 bases, the J end lost 2 bases, and 14 bases lay between the germline ends. Germline V gives CDR1 SGHTS, CDR2 YDEGEE. CDR3 amino acids: CASSHGRGSTDTQYF. In DNA, the CDR3 is TGTGCCAGCAGCCATGGCCGGGGCTCCACAGATACGCAGTATTTT. Based on the CDR3 plus reference TRBV5-8 and TRBJ2-3, the full variable domain is EAGVTQSPTHLIKTRGQQATLRCSPISGHTSVYWYQQALGLGLQFLLWYDEGEERNRGNFPPRFSGRQFPNYSSELNVNALELEDSALYLCASSHGRGSTDTQYFGPGTRLTVL.

The rearrangement uses TRBV7-8 and TRBJ2-1; a weak D match, TRBD1 (6 bases). From germline, CDR1 is SGHVS and CDR2 FQNEAQ. V gave up 1 base and J gave up 6 bases, with 13 bases separating them. This CDR3 region has 15 residues. For the CDR3, the DNA is TGTGCCAGCAGCTTAGATGGGGGCACGGGCAATGAGCAGTTCTTC. The encoded protein is CASSLDGGTGNEQFF.

By frequency in the sample, this clone is medium-sized. This chain links TRBV7-8 with TRBJ1-5; D is unclear. CDR1 is SGHVS and CDR2 is FQNEAQ in the germline V gene. Deletions cut 1 base from V and 6 bases from J, with 10 bases between. The CDR3 sequence is 14 residues long. The CDR3 region is CASSLGNVGQPQHF. In nucleotides, the CDR3 is TGTGCCAGCAGCTTAGGAAACGTAGGTCAGCCCCAGCATTTT.

The CDR3 region has the DNA TGTGCCAGCATTCAGGACTCTGGAAACACCATATATTTT. This encodes CASIQDSGNTIYF. The chain recombines TRBV2 with TRBJ1-3; no clear D. Germline V gives CDR1 SNHLY, CDR2 FYNNEI. CDR3 length: 13 amino acids. V was shortened by 7 bases and J by 0 bases, with 7 bases between the two germline ends.

This clone has only one observation. The chain couples TRBV18 to TRBJ2-1, with D hard to call. This CDR3 region has 16 residues. Trimming cost V 2 bases and J 9 bases, with 20 bases left between them. Germline CDR1 KGHSH, CDR2 LQKENI. DNA of the CDR3: TGTGCCAGCTCACCAACTCACCGGGCCCTGGCGAGTGAGCAGTTCTTC. Its protein is CASSPTHRALASEQFF.

V usage is TRBV5-1 and J usage is TRBJ2-6; D is unresolved. The V gene's germline CDR1 is SGHRS and CDR2 YFSETQ. There are 16 residues in the CDR3. V dropped 1 base and J dropped 0 bases, with 8 bases sitting between them. The DNA for the CDR3 is TGCGCCAGCAGCTTGCCTCTTAGCTCTGGGGCCAACGTCCTGACTTTC. Encoded protein: CASSLPLSSGANVLTF.